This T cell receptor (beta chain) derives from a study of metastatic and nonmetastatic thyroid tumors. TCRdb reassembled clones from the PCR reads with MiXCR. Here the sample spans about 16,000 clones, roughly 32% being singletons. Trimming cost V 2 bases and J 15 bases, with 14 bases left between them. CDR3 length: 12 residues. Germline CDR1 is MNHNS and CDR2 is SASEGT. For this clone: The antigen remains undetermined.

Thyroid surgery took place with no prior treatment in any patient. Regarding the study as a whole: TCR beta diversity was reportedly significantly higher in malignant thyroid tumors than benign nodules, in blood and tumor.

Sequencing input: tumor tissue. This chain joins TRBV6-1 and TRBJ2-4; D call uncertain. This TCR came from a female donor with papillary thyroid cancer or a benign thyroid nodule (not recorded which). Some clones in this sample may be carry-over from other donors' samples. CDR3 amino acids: CASSESISPAYF. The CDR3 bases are TGTGCCAGCAGTGAAAGTATATCTCCCGCGTACTTC.